The sequence of this TCR beta chain was determined in a study of T cells in Graves' hyperthyroidism and ophthalmopathy. This clonotype came up many times. The CDR3 spans 13 residues. Germline values: CDR1 SGHAT, CDR2 FQNNGV. The V end lost 3 bases, the J end lost 0 bases, and 4 bases lay between the germline ends. What was amplified from RNA transcripts were TCR beta CDR3 regions. The TCR CDR3 first-round RT-PCR relied on the HTBI primer set. TCRdb analysed the multiplex PCR reads with MiXCR anew, one entry per CDR3 protein. The sample lists around 600,000 distinct CDR3 sequences; 12% to 15% were seen once.

The clonotype originates from a woman aged 18-35 years with Graves' ophthalmopathy. Sequenced sample: blood. The chain has TRBV11-2 and TRBJ2-3; D is unresolved. DNA for the CDR3: TGTGCCAGCAGCTTTGCGAGCACAGATACGCAGTATTTT. Protein: CASSFASTDTQYF.